The 29 T cell receptor beta chains listed next were all sequenced from one sample in a study of immune cell composition in non-small cell lung cancer. Generated by immunoSEQ multiplex PCR, the TCRdb table keeps only in-frame clones and is missing some. The table shows over 5,000 clones, with about 72% occurring only once. Normal lung was sampled as far from the tumour as possible, at least 3 cm. The sequenced material came from non-adjacent lung tissue. The receptor source for this set is a human donor with non-small cell lung cancer.

This sequence joins TRBV18 and TRBJ2-5; the D gene is possibly TRBD1 (5 bases). This CDR3 comprises 13 residues. Per germline, CDR1 KGHSH and CDR2 LQKENI. V shed 2 bases and J shed 2 bases, with 6 bases lying between them. Here the CDR3 reads CASSPRGQETQYF. CDR3 nucleotides: TGTGCCAGCTCACCAAGGGGACAAGAGACCCAGTACTTC.

This clone was picked up one time. This rearrangement joins TRBV30 to TRBJ2-7; 10 bases line up with TRBD1. The length of the CDR3 is 15 residues. Germline loops: CDR1 GTSNPN, CDR2 SVGIG (reference sequence). Trimming cost V 0 bases and J 4 bases; bases outside gene matches: 6. This chain's CDR3 is CAWSVPGQGKYEQYF. DNA for the CDR3: TGTGCCTGGAGTGTACCGGGACAGGGGAAATACGAGCAGTACTTC.

The chain uses TRBV6-5 and TRBJ2-5; TRBD2 matches at 9 bases. Per the germline V gene, CDR1 is MNHEY and CDR2 is SVGAGI. After removal of 3 bases from V and 1 base from J, the junction contained 3 bases not matched to a gene. The CDR3 totals 15 residues. The CDR3 sequence is CASSYLAGTQETQYF. CDR3 nucleotide sequence: TGTGCCAGCAGTTATCTAGCGGGGACCCAAGAGACCCAGTACTTC.

Only a few counts were recorded for this clone. This CDR3 is CASSLEERRPLHF. The CDR3 nucleotides read TGCGCCAGCAGCTTGGAAGAGAGGAGACCCCTCCACTTT. This chain connects TRBV5-1 to TRBJ1-6; D gene unclear. V lost 0 bases and J 12 bases, leaving 10 bases between the germline ends. The CDR3 has 13 residues. The germline V gene has CDR1 SGHRS and CDR2 YFSETQ. The whole variable domain, filled in from reference TRBV5-1 and TRBJ1-6, reads KAGVTQTPRYLIKTRGQQVTLSCSPISGHRSVSWYQQTPGQGLQFLFEYFSETQRNKGNFPGRFSGRQFSNSRSEMNVSTLELGDSALYLCASSLEERRPLHFGNGTRLTVT.

V and J are TRBV5-5 and TRBJ2-3; 9 bases match TRBD2. CDR1 and CDR2 (germline): SGHKS, YYEKEE (reference sequence). This CDR3 has 17 amino acids. The trim removed 4 bases at V and 0 bases at J, leaving 9 bases unmatched. The CDR3 reads CASSGLSGGSSTDTQYF. The CDR3 bases are TGTGCCAGCAGCGGACTAAGCGGGGGGTCTAGCACAGATACGCAGTATTTT.

J is TRBJ2-3 and V is TRBV6-1; TRBD1 aligns across 7 bases. The CDR3 is 13 residues long. Germline CDR1 and CDR2: MNHNS and SASEGT. V was pared by 8 bases and J by 2 bases, with 4 bases of the junction left unmatched. CDR3 loop: CASQTGFTDTQYF. The CDR3 DNA reads as TGTGCCAGCCAGACAGGGTTCACAGATACGCAGTATTTT.

As for this clone: The junction and the germline gene differ at one end; a read error may be behind it. J is TRBJ2-7 and V is TRBV7-7; weak D call: TRBD1 (7 bases). The CDR3 is made up of 14 amino acids. CDR1 is SSHAT and CDR2 is FNYEAQ in the germline V gene (reference sequence). CDR3 coding DNA: TGTGCTAGCAGCCCAGGGGGAGGACTCTACGAGCAGTACTTC. It codes for CASSPGGGLYEQYF.

The rearrangement uses TRBV4-1 and TRBJ2-3; 8 bases align to TRBD2. Per the germline V gene, CDR1 is MGHRA and CDR2 is YSYEKL. The junction had 9 bases not matched to a gene; V was cut back by 1 base and J by 0 bases. There are 18 residues in the CDR3. This CDR3 reads CASSQARPGGRSTDTQYF. CDR3 coding DNA: TGCGCCAGCAGCCAAGCCAGACCGGGGGGGCGTAGCACAGATACGCAGTATTTT.

The V and J genes are TRBV28 and TRBJ1-1; D is perhaps TRBD1 (5 bases). Trimming cost V 2 bases and J 10 bases, with 11 bases left between them. From germline, CDR1 is MDHEN and CDR2 SYDVKM. CDR3 size: 12 residues. The CDR3 DNA is TGTGCCAGCAGTTTAGCTCAGGGCAGAGCTTTCTTT. This encodes CASSLAQGRAFF.

The J gene is TRBJ1-6, the V gene TRBV28, with D possibly matching TRBD1 (5 bases). V lost 6 bases to trimming and J lost 3 bases, with 15 bases between them. Germline lookup yields CDR1 MDHEN and CDR2 SYDVKM. The CDR3 has 16 residues. The CDR3 DNA is TGTGCCAGCAGGCGCGCGGGGGTGCTCTATAATTCACCCCTCCACTTT. This gives the protein CASRRAGVLYNSPLHF.

This rearrangement joins TRBV19 to TRBJ1-2, with D perhaps matching TRBD1 (6 bases). Trimming removed 5 bases at V and 5 bases at J, with 18 bases between. The germline V gene has CDR1 LNHDA and CDR2 SQIVND (reference sequence). The CDR3 consists of 15 residues. The CDR3 here is CASSQGPQVGYGYTF. Here the CDR3 DNA reads TGTGCCAGTAGTCAGGGGCCCCAGGTGGGGTATGGCTACACCTTC. The whole variable domain, remainder taken from reference TRBV19 and TRBJ1-2, is DGGITQSPKYLFRKEGQNVTLSCEQNLNHDAMYWYRQDPGQGLRLIYYSQIVNDFQKGDIAEGYSVSREKKESFPLTVTSAQKNPTAFYLCASSQGPQVGYGYTFGSGTRLTVV.

The V call is TRBV7-3, the J call TRBJ2-5; D is perhaps TRBD1 (7 bases). From germline, CDR1 is SGHTA and CDR2 FQGTGA. This CDR3 contains 13 residues. V lost 5 bases and J 10 bases, leaving 17 bases between the germline ends. CDR3 sequence (DNA): TGTGCCAGCAGCAGTAGACAGGGAGGCGACCAGTACTTC. This gives the protein CASSSRQGGDQYF. Variable domain in full (rest from reference TRBV7-3 and TRBJ2-5): GAGVSQTPSNKVTEKGKYVELRCDPISGHTALYWYRQSLGQGPEFLIYFQGTGAADDSGLPNDRFFAVRPEGSVSTLKIQRTERGDSAVYLCASSSRQGGDQYFGPGTRLLVL.

This clone is medium-sized (0.01 to 0.1%). This rearrangement joins TRBV4-3 to TRBJ2-7, with D possibly TRBD2 on 6 matching bases. The CDR3 runs 15 residues. The V and J ends lost 3 bases and 2 bases respectively, with 14 bases between them. The germline gives CDR1 LGHNA, CDR2 YSLEER. The CDR3 region is CASSQNSGTPYEQYF. CDR3 sequence (DNA): TGCGCCAGCAGCCAGAACTCCGGGACTCCCTACGAGCAGTACTTC.

V gene TRBV7-9 combines with J gene TRBJ2-1; 7 bases align to TRBD2. Germline CDR1 SEHNR, CDR2 FQNEAQ (reference sequence). CDR3 length: 16 residues. V dropped 5 bases and J dropped 2; count of bases not matched to a gene: 9. The CDR3 nucleotides are TGTGCCAGCAGCCTCCTTGGGGCGGGGGCCTACAATGAGCAGTTCTTC. Its translation is CASSLLGAGAYNEQFF.

The chain recombines TRBV28 with TRBJ2-7; possibly TRBD2 for D (5 bases). The ends were cut back, 3 bases at V and 0 bases at J, with 9 bases in the middle. The CDR3 is 14 residues long. Per germline, CDR1 MDHEN and CDR2 SYDVKM. CDR3 amino acids: CASSLIALSYEQYF. The CDR3 DNA follows: TGTGCCAGCAGTTTGATAGCGCTCTCCTACGAGCAGTACTTC.

The rearrangement joins TRBV7-6 to TRBJ2-3; D is perhaps TRBD1 (6 bases). Germline V gene lookup returns CDR1 SGHVS and CDR2 FNYEAQ. Trimming stripped 2 bases from V and 0 bases from J, with 12 bases between. The CDR3 is 16 residues long. The CDR3 nucleotides read TGTGCCAGCAGCTTAAGGGGGTCTTCTAGCACAGATACGCAGTATTTT. Its protein is CASSLRGSSSTDTQYF.

V and J are TRBV15 and TRBJ2-3; TRBD2 matches at 8 bases. The junction had 10 bases not matched to a gene; V was cut back by 6 bases and J by 5 bases. Germline-derived CDR1 and CDR2 are LNHNV and YYDKDF (reference sequence). This CDR3 has 15 residues. The CDR3 is CATSSRTSRRDTQYF. The CDR3 DNA sequence: TGTGCCACCAGTAGCAGGACTAGCAGGAGAGATACGCAGTATTTT.

The CDR3 spells CASSLPVNTEAFF. The CDR3 region has the DNA TGTGCCAGCAGCCTCCCGGTGAACACTGAAGCTTTCTTT. This chain links TRBV6-6 with TRBJ1-1, with no clear D. Germline CDR1 reads MNHNY; CDR2 reads SVGAGI (reference sequence). The CDR3 length is 13 residues. The V end lost 6 bases, the J end lost 0 bases, and 8 bases lay between the germline ends.

This clone has only one observation. The V call is TRBV5-1, the J call TRBJ2-1; 9 bases line up with TRBD1. V trimming: 3 bases; J trimming: 4 bases; junction bases outside the gene matches: 2. The CDR3 runs 14 residues. CDR1 is SGHRS and CDR2 is YFSETQ in the germline V gene. The CDR3: CASSYGQGYNEQFF. The CDR3 region has the DNA TGCGCCAGCAGCTATGGACAGGGGTACAATGAGCAGTTCTTC.

The chain links TRBV7-8 to TRBJ1-3; D is possibly TRBD1 (6 bases). This CDR3 comprises 16 residues. Trimming took 5 bases from V and 0 from J, leaving 14 bases between them. Germline CDR1 SGHVS, CDR2 FQNEAQ. For the CDR3, the DNA is TGTGCCAGCAGCCTACCGACAGGCCTCTCTGGAAACACCATATATTTT. Its translation is CASSLPTGLSGNTIYF.

V and J are TRBV5-4 and TRBJ2-3; 9 nucleotides line up with TRBD2. The CDR3 runs 16 residues. The germline V gene has CDR1 SGHNT and CDR2 YYREEE (reference sequence). Unmatched junction bases numbered 13, after V lost 4 bases and J lost 7 bases. CDR3 in DNA: TGTGCCAGCAGCCCCTGGCGCGGGGGGGCCGAAAATACGCAGTATTTT. Translation: CASSPWRGGAENTQYF.

The chain uses TRBV10-3 and TRBJ1-6, with no clear D. The CDR3 length is 12 residues. V lost 9 bases and J 5 bases, leaving 8 bases between the germline ends. CDR1 and CDR2 (germline): ENHRY, SYGVKD. CDR3 coding DNA: TGTGCCATACAGCAGGATAATTCACCCCTCCACTTT. It is translated as CAIQQDNSPLHF.

The CDR3 DNA sequence: TGTGCCAGCAGTTTGGGCCATTCGAACACTGAAGCTTTCTTT. Protein: CASSLGHSNTEAFF. This chain joins TRBV6-1 and TRBJ1-1; D gene unclear. Germline assignment: CDR1 MNHNS and CDR2 SASEGT. Trimming pared 5 bases from V and 1 base from J, leaving 11 bases between. This CDR3 contains 14 residues.

The rearrangement joins TRBV18 to TRBJ1-1, with TRBD1 matching 7 bases. Losses at the gene ends were 2 bases for V and 5 bases for J; bases not matched to a gene: 2. Germline V gene lookup returns CDR1 KGHSH and CDR2 LQKENI. The length of the CDR3 is 13 residues. The CDR3 spells CASSPTGETEAFF. CDR3 nucleotide sequence: TGTGCCAGCTCACCAACAGGGGAAACTGAAGCTTTCTTT.

This clone was detected a few times. The V gene is TRBV9, the J gene TRBJ2-6, with 9 nucleotides matching TRBD1. V trimming: 0 bases; J trimming: 0 bases; junction bases outside the gene matches: 4. The germline V gene encodes CDR1 SGDLS and CDR2 YYNGEE. The CDR3 is 18 residues long. The CDR3 sequence is CASSVGSGQGSGANVLTF. The CDR3 region has the DNA TGTGCCAGCAGCGTAGGGTCGGGACAGGGCTCTGGGGCCAACGTCCTGACTTTC.

In DNA, the CDR3 is TGTGCCAGCAGGCCTGGTGGGACAGACTATGGCTACACCTTC. It translates to CASRPGGTDYGYTF. This chain connects TRBV5-4 to TRBJ1-2; 7 nucleotides agree with TRBD1. J gave up 3 bases and V 5 bases, and 7 bases lay outside the gene matches. This CDR3 comprises 14 residues. Germline loops: CDR1 SGHNT, CDR2 YYREEE (reference sequence).

This clone appeared once. The rearrangement joins TRBV4-3 to TRBJ1-6, with 11 bases that match TRBD1. The CDR3 runs to 20 residues. V shed 2 bases, J shed 0 bases, and the junction held 9 bases outside the gene matches. CDR1 and CDR2 (germline): LGHNA, YSLEER. CDR3 DNA: TGCGCCAGCAGCCAACGATGGACAGGGGGCACAAGCTCCTATAATTCACCCCTCCACTTT. It yields the protein CASSQRWTGGTSSYNSPLHF.

The chain employs TRBV5-1 and TRBJ1-6; 9 nucleotides align to TRBD1. V trimming: 4 bases; J trimming: 5 bases; junction bases outside the gene matches: 4. Per germline, CDR1 SGHRS and CDR2 YFSETQ. The CDR3 runs to 15 residues. The CDR3 sequence: CASSDRQGDNSPLHF. The DNA of the CDR3 is TGCGCCAGCAGCGACCGACAGGGGGATAATTCACCCCTCCACTTT.

The J gene is TRBJ1-3, the V gene TRBV7-6; 8 bases are shared with TRBD1. V dropped 5 bases and J dropped 6; count of bases not matched to a gene: 9. This CDR3 is 15 amino acids long. Germline CDR1 and CDR2: SGHVS and FNYEAQ. The CDR3: CASSNPYRGKNTIYF. The CDR3 DNA follows: TGTGCCAGCAGCAACCCTTACAGGGGGAAAAACACCATATATTTT.